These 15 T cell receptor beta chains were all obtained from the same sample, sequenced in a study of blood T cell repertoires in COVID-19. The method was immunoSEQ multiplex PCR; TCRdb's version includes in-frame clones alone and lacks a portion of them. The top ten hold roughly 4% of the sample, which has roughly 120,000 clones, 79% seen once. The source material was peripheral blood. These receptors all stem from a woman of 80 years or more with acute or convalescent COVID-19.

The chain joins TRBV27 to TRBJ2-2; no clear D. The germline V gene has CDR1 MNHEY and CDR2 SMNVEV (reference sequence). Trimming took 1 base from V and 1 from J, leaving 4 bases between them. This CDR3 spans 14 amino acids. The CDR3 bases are TGTGCCAGCAGTTTATACAAGAACACCGGGGAGCTGTTTTTT. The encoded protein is CASSLYKNTGELFF.

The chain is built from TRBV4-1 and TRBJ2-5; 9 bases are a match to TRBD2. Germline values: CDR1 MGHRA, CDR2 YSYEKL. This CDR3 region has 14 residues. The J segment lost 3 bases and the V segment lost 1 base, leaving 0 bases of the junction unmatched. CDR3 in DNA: TGCGCCAGCAGCCAAGGGACTAGCGAAGAGACCCAGTACTTC. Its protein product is CASSQGTSEETQYF.

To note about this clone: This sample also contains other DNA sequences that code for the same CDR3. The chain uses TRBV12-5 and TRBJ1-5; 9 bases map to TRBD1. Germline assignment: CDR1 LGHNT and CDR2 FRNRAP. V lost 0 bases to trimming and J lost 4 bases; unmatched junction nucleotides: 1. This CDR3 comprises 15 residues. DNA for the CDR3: TGTGCTAGTGGTTTGGTGACAGGGGGTAATCAGCCCCAGCATTTT. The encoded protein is CASGLVTGGNQPQHF.

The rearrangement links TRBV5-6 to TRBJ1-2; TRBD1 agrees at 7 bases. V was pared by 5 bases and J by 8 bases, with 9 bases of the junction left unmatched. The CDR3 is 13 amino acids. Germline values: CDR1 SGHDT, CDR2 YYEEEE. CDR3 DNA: TGTGCCAGCAGGCTCGACAGGGCGGGAGGCTACACCTTC. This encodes CASRLDRAGGYTF.

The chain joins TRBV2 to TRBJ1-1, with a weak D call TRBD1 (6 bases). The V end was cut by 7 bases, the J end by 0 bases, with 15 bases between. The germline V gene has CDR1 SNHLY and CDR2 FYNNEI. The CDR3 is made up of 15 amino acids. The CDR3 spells CASTEQGYLNTEAFF. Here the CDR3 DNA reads TGTGCCAGCACAGAACAGGGTTACTTGAACACTGAAGCTTTCTTT.

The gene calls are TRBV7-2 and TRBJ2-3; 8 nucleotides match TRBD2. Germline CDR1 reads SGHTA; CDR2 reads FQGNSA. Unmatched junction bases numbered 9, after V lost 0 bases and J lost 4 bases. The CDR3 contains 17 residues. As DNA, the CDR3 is TGTGCCAGCAGCTTAGCGGGCCCCCAAGCGGGGGCAGATACGCAGTATTTT. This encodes CASSLAGPQAGADTQYF.

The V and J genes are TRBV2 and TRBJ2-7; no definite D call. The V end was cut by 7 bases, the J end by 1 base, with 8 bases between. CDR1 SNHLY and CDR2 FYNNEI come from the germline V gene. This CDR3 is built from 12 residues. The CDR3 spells CASKEWSYEQYF. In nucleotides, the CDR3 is TGTGCCAGCAAAGAGTGGTCCTACGAGCAGTACTTC.

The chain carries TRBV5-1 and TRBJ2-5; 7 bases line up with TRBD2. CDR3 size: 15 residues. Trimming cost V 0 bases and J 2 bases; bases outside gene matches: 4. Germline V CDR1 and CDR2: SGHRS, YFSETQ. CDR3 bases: TGCGCCAGCAGCTTGGATGTAGCGGGTCAAGAGACCCAGTACTTC. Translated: CASSLDVAGQETQYF.

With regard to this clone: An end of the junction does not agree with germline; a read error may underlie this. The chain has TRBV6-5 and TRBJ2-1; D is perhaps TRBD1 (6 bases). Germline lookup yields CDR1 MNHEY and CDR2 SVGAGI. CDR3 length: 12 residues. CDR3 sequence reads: CAVGDTYNEQFF. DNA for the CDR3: TGCGCGGTCGGGGACACCTACAATGAGCAGTTCTTC.

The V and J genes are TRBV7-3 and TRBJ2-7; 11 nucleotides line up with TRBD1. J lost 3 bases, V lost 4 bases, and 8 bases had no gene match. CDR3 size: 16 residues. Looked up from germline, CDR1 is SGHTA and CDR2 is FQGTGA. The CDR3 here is CASSYGPGTGGYEQYF. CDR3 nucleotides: TGTGCCAGCAGCTATGGCCCGGGGACAGGGGGCTACGAGCAGTACTTC.

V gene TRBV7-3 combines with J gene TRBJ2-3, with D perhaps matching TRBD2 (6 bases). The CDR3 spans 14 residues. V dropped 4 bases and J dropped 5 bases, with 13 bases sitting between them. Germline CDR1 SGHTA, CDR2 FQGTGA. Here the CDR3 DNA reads TGTGCCAGCAGCTCCCGGGGAGGTGGAGATACGCAGTATTTT. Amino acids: CASSSRGGGDTQYF.

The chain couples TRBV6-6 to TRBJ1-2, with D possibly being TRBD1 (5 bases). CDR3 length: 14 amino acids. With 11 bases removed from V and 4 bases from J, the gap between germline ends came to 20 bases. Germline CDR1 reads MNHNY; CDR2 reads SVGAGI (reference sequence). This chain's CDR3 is CAVSDAGLGYGYTF. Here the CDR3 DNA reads TGTGCCGTCTCTGACGCAGGGCTCGGCTATGGCTACACCTTC.

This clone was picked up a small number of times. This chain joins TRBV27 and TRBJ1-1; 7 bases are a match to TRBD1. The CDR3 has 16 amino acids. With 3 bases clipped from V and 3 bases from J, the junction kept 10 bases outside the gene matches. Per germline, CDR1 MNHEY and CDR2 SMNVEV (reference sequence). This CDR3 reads CASSLEGRGVYTEAFF. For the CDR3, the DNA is TGTGCCAGCAGTTTGGAGGGCAGGGGGGTTTACACTGAAGCTTTCTTT.

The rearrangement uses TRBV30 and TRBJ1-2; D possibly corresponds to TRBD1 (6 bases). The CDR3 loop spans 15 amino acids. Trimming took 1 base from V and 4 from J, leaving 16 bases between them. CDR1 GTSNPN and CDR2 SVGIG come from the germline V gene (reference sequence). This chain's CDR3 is CAWSEGGAQSYGYTF. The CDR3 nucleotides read TGTGCCTGGAGTGAGGGGGGGGCGCAGAGCTATGGCTACACCTTC.

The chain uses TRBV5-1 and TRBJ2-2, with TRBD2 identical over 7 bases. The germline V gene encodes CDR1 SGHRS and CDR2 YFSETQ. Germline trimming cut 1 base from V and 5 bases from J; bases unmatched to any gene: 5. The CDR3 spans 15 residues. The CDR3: CASSLPGGGTGELFF. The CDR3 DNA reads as TGCGCCAGCAGCTTGCCGGGGGGAGGAACCGGGGAGCTGTTTTTT.